Below, 22 T cell receptor beta chains from the same sample are listed, as sequenced in a study of blood T cell repertoires in COVID-19. Method: immunoSEQ multiplex PCR; TCRdb's copy keeps in-frame clones and lacks some. Seen here are about 270,000 clones, 86% observed once, and the top ten hold roughly 8%. Specimen: peripheral blood. The receptors were sampled from a man in his forties with active or convalescent COVID-19.

J is TRBJ1-5 and V is TRBV7-8; 9 nucleotides match TRBD1. The CDR3 runs 16 residues. Per germline, CDR1 SGHVS and CDR2 FQNEAQ. The V segment lost 5 bases and the J segment 6 bases; nucleotides outside the gene matches: 11. The CDR3 reads CASSPRGQGIGQPQHF. The CDR3 DNA reads as TGTGCCAGCAGCCCACGGGGACAGGGAATCGGTCAGCCCCAGCATTTT.

The chain is built from TRBV2 and TRBJ1-4, with D perhaps matching TRBD1 (5 bases). V was trimmed by 6 bases and J by 7 bases, leaving 12 bases between them. Germline V gives CDR1 SNHLY, CDR2 FYNNEI. This CDR3 has 13 residues. The CDR3 coding sequence is TGTGCCAGCAGCGATAGGGGAGGTGAAAAACTGTTTTTT. This encodes CASSDRGGEKLFF.

CDR3 nucleotides: TGTGCCAGCAGCTTATCGCGGTCCGGGGAGCTGTTTTTT. Translated, it gives CASSLSRSGELFF. The chain recombines TRBV7-3 with TRBJ2-2; D unclear. Trimming removed 2 bases from V and 6 bases from J, with 7 bases in between. The CDR3 contains 13 residues. Germline CDR1 is SGHTA and CDR2 is FQGTGA.

The V call is TRBV11-2, the J call TRBJ1-2, with D tentatively TRBD1 (6 bases). The CDR3 spans 13 residues. The ends were cut back, 3 bases at V and 8 bases at J, with 13 bases in the middle. From germline, CDR1 is SGHAT and CDR2 FQNNGV. The CDR3 here is CASSLEQGRGYTF. The CDR3 DNA reads as TGTGCCAGCAGCTTGGAACAGGGACGGGGCTACACCTTC.

The chain has TRBV6-5 and TRBJ2-7, with TRBD2 matching over 8 bases. Trimming at V came to 4 bases and at J to 3 bases, leaving 8 bases not matched to a gene. The CDR3 consists of 15 residues. CDR1 is MNHEY, CDR2 SVGAGI, per germline. This CDR3 is CASSLSGRGGYEQYF. CDR3 DNA: TGTGCCAGCAGTTTGAGCGGGAGAGGGGGCTACGAGCAGTACTTC.

The V and J genes are TRBV3-1 (or the pseudogene TRBV3-2) and TRBJ2-3, with 10 bases that match TRBD2. With V trimmed by 2 bases and J by 0 bases, 2 bases remained unmatched. The CDR3 runs 16 residues. Germline V gene lookup returns CDR1 LGHDT and CDR2 YNNKEL (reference sequence). CDR3 in DNA: TGTGCCAGCAGCCAACTAGCGGGGGCTAGCACAGATACGCAGTATTTT. It codes for CASSQLAGASTDTQYF.

The chain carries TRBV19 and TRBJ2-2, with 8 bases aligning to TRBD1. The trim removed 6 bases at V and 0 bases at J, leaving 3 bases unmatched. This CDR3 region has 15 residues. CDR1 is LNHDA and CDR2 is SQIVND in the germline V gene (reference sequence). Here the CDR3 reads CASRHRGANTGELFF. The CDR3 DNA sequence: TGTGCCAGTAGGCACAGGGGGGCGAACACCGGGGAGCTGTTTTTT.

This clone has just a few counts. The V and J genes are TRBV14 and TRBJ1-5, with D unresolved. V was clipped by 4 bases and J by 5 bases, with 12 bases between them. Per germline, CDR1 SGHDN and CDR2 FVKESK. CDR3 length: 14 residues. CDR3 protein: CASSPEGPDQPQHF. The CDR3 nucleotides are TGTGCCAGCAGCCCCGAGGGTCCAGATCAGCCCCAGCATTTT.

The J gene is TRBJ1-2, the V gene TRBV5-4, with D possibly being TRBD1 (6 bases). This CDR3 contains 14 residues. The ends were cut back, 2 bases at V and 2 bases at J, with 10 bases in the middle. The germline gives CDR1 SGHNT, CDR2 YYREEE (reference sequence). Written as DNA, the CDR3 is TGTGCCAGCAGCTTATCGGGGGGCAACTATGGCTACACCTTC. It yields the protein CASSLSGGNYGYTF.

The rearrangement uses TRBV11-3 and TRBJ2-2, with TRBD2 matching over 7 bases. In germline, CDR1 is SGHNT, CDR2 YENEEA. V dropped 5 bases and J dropped 1; count of bases not matched to a gene: 13. This CDR3 region has 18 residues. CDR3 sequence (DNA): TGTGCCAGCAGCGCCCCCCGGGCGACTAGCAGGAACACCGGGGAGCTGTTTTTT. Translated, it gives CASSAPRATSRNTGELFF.

This clone was observed a few times. The CDR3 sequence is CASSSWGPQARDGYTF. CDR3 bases: TGCGCCAGCAGCTCCTGGGGGCCCCAGGCTAGGGATGGCTACACCTTC. The V and J genes are TRBV5-1 and TRBJ1-2, with a tentative D call TRBD1 (6 bases). This CDR3 is 16 amino acids long. Germline V gene lookup returns CDR1 SGHRS and CDR2 YFSETQ. Trimming removed 3 bases at V and 6 bases at J, with 21 bases between.

The chain couples TRBV27 to TRBJ1-4; D remains unclear. CDR3 length: 12 residues. V was clipped by 4 bases and J by 5 bases, with 5 bases between them. Germline assignment: CDR1 MNHEY and CDR2 SMNVEV (reference sequence). CDR3 in amino acids: CASSSKNEKLFF. The CDR3 DNA reads as TGTGCCAGCAGTTCAAAAAATGAAAAACTGTTTTTT.

V is TRBV3-1 (or the pseudogene TRBV3-2) and J is TRBJ2-1; D is unclear. The CDR3 has 15 amino acids. Germline CDR1 LGHDT, CDR2 YNNKEL (reference sequence). V was trimmed by 4 bases and J by 5 bases, leaving 15 bases between them. The CDR3 nucleotides are TGTGCCAGCAGCCCCCGCTCAGCGCGCAACAATGAGCAGTTCTTC. Its translation: CASSPRSARNNEQFF.

V gene TRBV7-2 combines with J gene TRBJ2-7; D is possibly TRBD2 (5 bases). Trimming removed 3 bases from V and 4 bases from J, with 13 bases in between. CDR3 size: 14 residues. Per the germline V gene, CDR1 is SGHTA and CDR2 is FQGNSA. CDR3 coding DNA: TGTGCCAGCAGCTTCTTCGAGGGAGTTTACGAGCAGTACTTC. Translated, it gives CASSFFEGVYEQYF. Using reference TRBV7-2 and TRBJ2-7 for the parts outside the CDR3, the full variable domain is GAGVSQSPSNKVTEKGKDVELRCDPISGHTALYWYRQSLGQGLEFLIYFQGNSAPDKSGLPSDRFSAERTGGSVSTLTIQRTQQEDSAVYLCASSFFEGVYEQYFGPGTRLTVT.

This clone was detected once. V usage is TRBV5-3 and J usage is TRBJ2-1; TRBD2 agrees at 7 bases. TRBV5-3 has ORF status, its function being uncertain. CDR3 length: 17 residues. V lost 3 bases to trimming and J lost 1 base; unmatched junction nucleotides: 10. Here the CDR3 DNA reads TGTGCCAGAAGCTCAGACGGCGGGAGTTGGTCCTACAATGAGCAGTTCTTC. This codes for CARSSDGGSWSYNEQFF.

V usage is TRBV19 and J usage is TRBJ2-7; 8 positions match TRBD1. Germline V gene lookup returns CDR1 LNHDA and CDR2 SQIVND (reference sequence). V shed 6 bases, J shed 3 bases, and the junction held 10 bases outside the gene matches. The CDR3 spans 15 residues. The CDR3 DNA follows: TGTGCCAGTAGCAACACGGGACAGGCGGTCTACGAGCAGTACTTC. Translating it yields CASSNTGQAVYEQYF.

The chain links TRBV12-3 or TRBV12-4 to TRBJ2-3; possibly TRBD2 for D (5 bases). This CDR3 region has 13 residues. The ends were cut back, 6 bases at V and 0 bases at J, with 7 bases in the middle. The CDR3 loop reads CASRRTSTDTQYF. The CDR3 nucleotides read TGTGCCAGCAGGCGGACTAGCACAGATACGCAGTATTTT.

The rearrangement links TRBV19 to TRBJ1-4; D is possibly TRBD1 (5 bases). Per germline, CDR1 LNHDA and CDR2 SQIVND (reference sequence). The CDR3 totals 12 residues. V dropped 9 bases and J dropped 8 bases, with 13 bases sitting between them. DNA for the CDR3: TGTGCCAGCCAAGGGGCAGGGGAAAAACTGTTTTTT. This translates into CASQGAGEKLFF.

This clone was detected a few times. This sample includes further DNA sequences coding for the same CDR3. The V gene is TRBV7-2, the J gene TRBJ2-7, with 11 bases aligning to TRBD2. The trim removed 7 bases at V and 2 bases at J, leaving 4 bases unmatched. Germline loops: CDR1 SGHTA, CDR2 FQGNSA. CDR3 length equals 14 residues. The CDR3 loop reads CASTLAGGTYEQYF. The CDR3 bases are TGTGCCAGCACGCTAGCGGGAGGAACCTACGAGCAGTACTTC.

The rearrangement links TRBV19 to TRBJ2-1; 9 bases agree with TRBD2. Unmatched junction bases numbered 14, after V lost 7 bases and J lost 7 bases. Germline-derived CDR1 and CDR2 are LNHDA and SQIVND (reference sequence). The CDR3 extends over 16 amino acids. The CDR3: CASTGWGTSRENEQFF. DNA of the CDR3: TGTGCCAGTACGGGTTGGGGGACTAGCAGAGAAAATGAGCAGTTCTTC. Full variable domain (rest looked up from reference TRBV19 and TRBJ2-1): DGGITQSPKYLFRKEGQNVTLSCEQNLNHDAMYWYRQDPGQGLRLIYYSQIVNDFQKGDIAEGYSVSREKKESFPLTVTSAQKNPTAFYLCASTGWGTSRENEQFFGPGTRLTVL.

The rearrangement links TRBV5-1 to TRBJ1-4; D is unresolved. This CDR3 region has 14 residues. Trimming left V 5 bases short and J 7 bases short, with 15 bases between. The germline V gene has CDR1 SGHRS and CDR2 YFSETQ. The CDR3 DNA reads TGCGCCAGCAGTAAGAAAGTGGAGAGTGAAAAACTGTTTTTT. Translating it yields CASSKKVESEKLFF.

The chain uses TRBV14 and TRBJ2-1, with D maybe TRBD1 (5 bases). Trimming took 1 base from V and 9 from J, leaving 13 bases between them. Germline assignment: CDR1 SGHDN and CDR2 FVKESK. The CDR3 contains 14 residues. DNA for the CDR3: TGTGCCAGCAGCCAAGTAGTAAGGGGATCTGAGCAGTTCTTC. This codes for CASSQVVRGSEQFF. The whole variable domain, filled in from reference TRBV14 and TRBJ2-1, reads EAGVTQFPSHSVIEKGQTVTLRCDPISGHDNLYWYRRVMGKEIKFLLHFVKESKQDESGMPNNRFLAERTGGTYSTLKVQPAELEDSGVYFCASSQVVRGSEQFFGPGTRLTVL.